The rows below give T cell receptor beta chains drawn from one sample of a study of CD8+ T cells in alopecia areata. Method: immunoSEQ multiplex PCR; TCRdb's copy keeps in-frame clones and lacks some. Of some 130,000 clones listed, approximately 49% are singletons. The sample was CD8+ T cells sorted from blood, taken at week 0. The receptors were gathered from a human donor with alopecia areata. Each CDR3 is given with its conserved first and last residue. The D gene is left open where the match is weak. Clone sizes are given selectively: once, few, many, or a class where the clone is expanded.

>TRBJ2-7|TRBV29-1|14|-|TRBD1
CSVEGLTGVHEQYF
TGCAGCGTTGAAGGCCTAACAGGGGTCCACGAGCAGTACTTC
>TRBJ2-1|TRBV5-4|16|-|-
CASSSNGDRAYNEQFF
TGTGCCAGCAGCTCGAATGGGGATAGAGCCTACAATGAGCAGTTCTTC
>TRBJ1-2|TRBV27|13|-|-
CASRARRDYGYTF
TGTGCCAGCAGAGCAAGGAGGGACTATGGCTACACCTTC
>TRBJ2-3|TRBV5-1|14|-|-
CASRVSSPTDTQYF
TGCGCCAGCAGGGTCTCGAGTCCCACAGATACGCAGTATTTT
>TRBJ2-2|TRBV11-3|14|few|TRBD1
CASSLRTGAGELFF
TGTGCCAGCAGCCTTAGGACAGGCGCCGGGGAGCTGTTTTTT
>TRBJ1-5|TRBV4-2|18|-|-
CASSQKFRRREGNQPQHF
TGTGCCAGCAGCCAAAAGTTCAGGCGCAGGGAAGGCAATCAGCCCCAGCATTTT
>TRBJ1-6|TRBV30|15|-|-
CAQTVVGVRNSPLHF
TGTGCCCAGACGGTAGTGGGGGTCAGAAATTCACCCCTCCACTTT
>TRBJ2-7|TRBV27|15|-|-
CASSPSETADYEQYF
TGTGCCAGCAGCCCCTCAGAGACAGCCGACTACGAGCAGTACTTC
>TRBJ1-1|TRBV2|11|-|-
CARQVNTEAFF
TGTGCAAGACAGGTGAACACTGAAGCTTTCTTT
>TRBJ1-1|TRBV7-9|12|-|TRBD1
CASRPGQGMAFF
TGTGCCAGCAGACCCGGACAGGGAATGGCTTTCTTT
>TRBJ2-6|TRBV4-3|15|many|-
CASSQDRGGANVLTF
TGCGCCAGCAGCCAAGACAGGGGTGGGGCCAACGTCCTGACTTTC
>TRBJ2-1|TRBV7-9|14|few|TRBD1
CASIYAGTVNEQFF
TGTGCCAGCATCTACGCCGGGACAGTCAATGAGCAGTTCTTC
>TRBJ2-3|TRBV15|21|-|TRBD2
CATSSQTTDGAPTSGTDTQYF
TGTGCCACCAGCTCCCAGACCACGGACGGAGCCCCGACTAGCGGCACAGATACGCAGTATTTT
>TRBJ2-5|TRBV5-4|12|-|-
CASSGSEETQYF
TGTGCCAGCAGCGGATCGGAAGAGACCCAGTACTTC
>TRBJ2-7|TRBV7-9|13|-|-
CASSLDRENEQYF
TGTGCCAGCAGCTTGGACAGAGAAAACGAGCAGTACTTC
>TRBJ2-7|TRBV5-6|14|-|-
CASSYPWGNYEQYF
TGTGCCAGCAGCTACCCGTGGGGGAACTACGAGCAGTACTTC
>TRBJ1-1|TRBV5-6|15|once|-
CASSFGGGGAVEAFF
TGTGCCAGCAGCTTTGGGGGAGGTGGGGCGGTTGAAGCTTTCTTT
>TRBJ2-7|TRBV13|14|-|-
CASSRVEQLYEQYF
TGTGCCAGCAGCCGTGTCGAGCAGCTCTACGAGCAGTACTTC
>TRBJ2-5|TRBV7-6|15|-|-
CASSHHPGSPETQYF
TGTGCCAGCAGCCACCATCCGGGTTCCCCGGAGACCCAGTACTTC
>TRBJ2-2|TRBV4-1|15|-|TRBD2
CASTQGLAGAGELFF
TGCGCCAGCACCCAGGGGTTAGCGGGGGCCGGGGAGCTGTTTTTT
>TRBJ2-1|TRBV4-1|14|few|-
CASSQAARNNEQFF
TGCGCCAGCAGCCAAGCGGCTAGAAACAATGAGCAGTTCTTC
>TRBJ2-5|TRBV21-1|14|few|-
CASTYTSGGETQYF
TGTGCCAGCACTTATACTAGCGGGGGAGAGACCCAGTACTTC
>TRBJ1-1|TRBV4-1|11|-|-
CASSQGTEAFF
TGCGCCAGCAGCCAGGGCACTGAAGCTTTCTTT
>TRBJ2-2|TRBV30|14|few|-
CAWTPAGDTGELFF
TGTGCCTGGACGCCGGCAGGCGACACCGGGGAGCTGTTTTTT
>TRBJ2-4|TRBV30|12|-|-
CAWRGPKNIQYF
TGTGCCTGGCGTGGACCGAAAAACATTCAGTACTTC
>TRBJ2-1|TRBV2|15|once|-
CASTKKGGSYNEQFF
TGTGCCAGCACTAAAAAGGGGGGATCCTACAATGAGCAGTTCTTC
>TRBJ2-3|TRBV19|14|many|-
CASRNRALTDTQYF
TGTGCCAGTAGAAATCGGGCGCTCACAGATACGCAGTATTTT
>TRBJ2-3|TRBV4-2|16|-|TRBD2
CASSQLLADLTDTQYF
TGTGCCAGCAGCCAGTTACTAGCGGACCTCACAGATACGCAGTATTTT
>TRBJ1-3|TRBV11-2|15|-|-
CASSTPRGSGNTIYF
TGTGCCAGCAGCACCCCCCGGGGATCGGGAAACACCATATATTTT
>TRBJ2-5|TRBV5-6|14|few|-
CASSLEQGQETQYF
TGTGCCAGCAGCTTGGAGCAGGGCCAAGAGACCCAGTACTTC
>TRBJ1-2|TRBV7-8|14|-|-
CASSPRLTGYGYTF
TGTGCCAGCAGCCCGCGACTCACGGGCTATGGCTACACCTTC